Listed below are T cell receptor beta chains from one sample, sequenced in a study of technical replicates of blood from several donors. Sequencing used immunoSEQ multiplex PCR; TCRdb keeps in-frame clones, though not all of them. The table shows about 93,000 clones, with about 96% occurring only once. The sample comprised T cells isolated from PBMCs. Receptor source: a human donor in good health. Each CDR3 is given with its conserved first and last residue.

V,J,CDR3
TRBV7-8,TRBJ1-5,CASSKVGGQPQHF
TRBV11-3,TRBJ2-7,CASSLEGQGSYEQYF
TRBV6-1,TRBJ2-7,CASRGLQDRSYEQYF
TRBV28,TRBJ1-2,CASRPGVGGYTF
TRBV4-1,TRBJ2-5,CASSQGGEETQYF
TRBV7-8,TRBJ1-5,CASSLRDRGPSQPQHF
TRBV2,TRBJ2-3,CASTLGGRAADTQYF
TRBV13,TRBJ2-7,CASSPMTGEAFNNEQYF
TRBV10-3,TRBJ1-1,CAISDQDTEAFF
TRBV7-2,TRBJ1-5,CASSFEINQPQHF
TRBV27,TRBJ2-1,CASSNYGGRGEQFF
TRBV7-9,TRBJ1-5,CASSLDGGGNQPQHF
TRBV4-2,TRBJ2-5,CASSRKGERVSPGETQYF
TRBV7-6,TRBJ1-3,CASSLTGGLGNTIYF
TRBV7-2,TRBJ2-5,CASSFDITGTETQYF
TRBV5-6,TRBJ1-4,CASSLRQGARGEKLFF
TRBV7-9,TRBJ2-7,CASSLLVGLATSEQYF
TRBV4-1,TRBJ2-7,CASSQGEGSEQYF
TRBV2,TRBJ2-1,CASRPGSQNEQFF
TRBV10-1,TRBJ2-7,CASSEYQDSYEQYF
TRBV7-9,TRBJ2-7,CASSLLRLNIQGTYEQYF
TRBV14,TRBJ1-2,CASSQATGGDGYTF
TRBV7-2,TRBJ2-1,CASSSTGVWNEQFF
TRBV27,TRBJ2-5,CASSSSVREETQYF
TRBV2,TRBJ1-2,CASRATGGYGYTF
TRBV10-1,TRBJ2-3,CASHTGTSGRTDTQYF
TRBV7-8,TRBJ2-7,CASSPPGTGSEQYF
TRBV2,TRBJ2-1,CASSGIGLAAYNEQFF
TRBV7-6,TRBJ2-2,CASSRQPGELFF
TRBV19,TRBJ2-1,CASRIGEGYNEQFF
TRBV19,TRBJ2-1,CASSRDRVANEQFF
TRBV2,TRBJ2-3,CASSEFGFLDTQYF
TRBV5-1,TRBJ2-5,CASSLILRGQGLEQETQYF
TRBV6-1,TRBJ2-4,CASSERERDIQYF
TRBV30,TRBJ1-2,CAWSVLGQGQGYTF
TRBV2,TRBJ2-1,CASRPGQGYNEQFF
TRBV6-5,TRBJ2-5,CASSYSRQQETQYF
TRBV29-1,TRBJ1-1,CSVEVPGQGRAFF
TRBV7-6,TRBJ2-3,CASSLVSGGRTDTQYF
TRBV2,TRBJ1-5,CASSATGINQPQHF
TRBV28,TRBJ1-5,CASSPHNQPQHF
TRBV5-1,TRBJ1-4,CASSLWGIRETTNEKLFF
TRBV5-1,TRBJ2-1,CASSLESFSSYNEQFF
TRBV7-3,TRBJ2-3,CASSFRVGGSTDTQYF
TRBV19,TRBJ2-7,CASSLQGYHLGSYEQYF
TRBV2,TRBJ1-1,CASRWEAEAFF
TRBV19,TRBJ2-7,CASSPMGTGYEQYF
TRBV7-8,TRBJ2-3,CASSLAPGLAGLSDTQYF
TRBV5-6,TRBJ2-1,CASSFYLTGGGNEQFF
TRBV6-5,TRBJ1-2,CASSYGAGYGVGYTF